This T cell receptor beta chain was retrieved from a study of identical twins. This clonotype was seen only a few times. TCRdb reprocessed the 5' RACE reads via MiXCR and lists one record per CDR3 protein. The sample yields some 500,000 distinct CDR3 sequences, about 20% seen once. Germline CDR1 is LGHNA and CDR2 is YSLEER. The CDR3 has 16 amino acids. Deletions cut 0 bases from V and 2 bases from J, with 11 bases between. These data were likewise used in another study, on T cells expressing NK-cell markers. From that paper: Expanded clones of NKG2C+ T cells had an unclear HCMV specificity.

The TCR was taken from a woman aged 18-35 years in good health. The sample taken for sequencing was CD4+ T cells sorted from blood. This sequence joins TRBV4-3 and TRBJ1-3; no reliable D call. CDR3 protein: CASSQEWLGTGNTIYF. In nucleotides, the CDR3 is TGCGCCAGCAGCCAAGAGTGGCTAGGGACTGGAAACACCATATATTTT.